This TCR beta chain derives from a study of blood T cell repertoires in COVID-19. Whole-study context: COVID-19 samples, acute and convalescent, were from the United States, Italy and Spain. T cells, B-cell-depleted T cells, or PBMCs provided the cDNA or gDNA that served as material.

A single count supports this clone. V shed 0 bases and J shed 5 bases, with 17 bases lying between them. Germline loops: CDR1 SGHRS, CDR2 YFSETQ. CDR3 size: 16 residues. Researchers sorted participants into cohorts using their self-reported clinical history. Per the original methods: Researchers report that nucleated cell counts were estimated from reference gene primer amplification. Profiled with immunoSEQ multiplex PCR; TCRdb holds only in-frame clones, not every one. For V, J and clone size, that table is used; D and trimming come from the DNA. The profile covers some 180,000 clones, with roughly 85% appearing a single time and around 17% taken by the ten largest.

What was sequenced was PBMCs or T cells enriched from blood (not recorded which). V is TRBV5-1 and J is TRBJ2-5; D call uncertain. The receptor's source is a woman between 65 and 79 years old in a cohort exposed to, infected with or recovered from COVID-19 (not recorded which). This CDR3 is CASSLEAGLGGETQYF. CDR3 nucleotides: TGCGCCAGCAGCTTGGAGGCCGGGTTGGGTGGGGAGACCCAGTACTTC.